This TCR beta chain derives from a study of blood T cell repertoires in COVID-19. Study-wide context: Spain, Italy and the United States supplied samples that represented acute and convalescent COVID-19.

In the study's own analysis: By means of reference gene primer amplification, nucleated cell counts were estimated. Repertoires were generated with immunoSEQ multiplex PCR, while TCRdb's copy carries only in-frame clones and drops some. V, J and clone size were drawn from that table, and D and trimming were deduced from the DNA. The sample holds 70,000 to 85,000 clones, roughly 84% seen once. The CDR3 sequence is 15 residues long. Germline V lookup: CDR1 SGHRS, CDR2 YFSETQ. In the case of this clone: One junction end does not reproduce the germline sequence, and a read error may be involved.

This sequence was found in a man aged 70 or older with active or convalescent COVID-19. The source material was peripheral blood. The chain links TRBV5-1 to TRBJ2-2, with 8 nucleotides matching TRBD2. CDR3 protein: CATSWGSGTTGELFF. The DNA for the CDR3 is TGCGCCACCAGCTGGGGTAGCGGGACCACCGGGGAGCTGTTTTTT.